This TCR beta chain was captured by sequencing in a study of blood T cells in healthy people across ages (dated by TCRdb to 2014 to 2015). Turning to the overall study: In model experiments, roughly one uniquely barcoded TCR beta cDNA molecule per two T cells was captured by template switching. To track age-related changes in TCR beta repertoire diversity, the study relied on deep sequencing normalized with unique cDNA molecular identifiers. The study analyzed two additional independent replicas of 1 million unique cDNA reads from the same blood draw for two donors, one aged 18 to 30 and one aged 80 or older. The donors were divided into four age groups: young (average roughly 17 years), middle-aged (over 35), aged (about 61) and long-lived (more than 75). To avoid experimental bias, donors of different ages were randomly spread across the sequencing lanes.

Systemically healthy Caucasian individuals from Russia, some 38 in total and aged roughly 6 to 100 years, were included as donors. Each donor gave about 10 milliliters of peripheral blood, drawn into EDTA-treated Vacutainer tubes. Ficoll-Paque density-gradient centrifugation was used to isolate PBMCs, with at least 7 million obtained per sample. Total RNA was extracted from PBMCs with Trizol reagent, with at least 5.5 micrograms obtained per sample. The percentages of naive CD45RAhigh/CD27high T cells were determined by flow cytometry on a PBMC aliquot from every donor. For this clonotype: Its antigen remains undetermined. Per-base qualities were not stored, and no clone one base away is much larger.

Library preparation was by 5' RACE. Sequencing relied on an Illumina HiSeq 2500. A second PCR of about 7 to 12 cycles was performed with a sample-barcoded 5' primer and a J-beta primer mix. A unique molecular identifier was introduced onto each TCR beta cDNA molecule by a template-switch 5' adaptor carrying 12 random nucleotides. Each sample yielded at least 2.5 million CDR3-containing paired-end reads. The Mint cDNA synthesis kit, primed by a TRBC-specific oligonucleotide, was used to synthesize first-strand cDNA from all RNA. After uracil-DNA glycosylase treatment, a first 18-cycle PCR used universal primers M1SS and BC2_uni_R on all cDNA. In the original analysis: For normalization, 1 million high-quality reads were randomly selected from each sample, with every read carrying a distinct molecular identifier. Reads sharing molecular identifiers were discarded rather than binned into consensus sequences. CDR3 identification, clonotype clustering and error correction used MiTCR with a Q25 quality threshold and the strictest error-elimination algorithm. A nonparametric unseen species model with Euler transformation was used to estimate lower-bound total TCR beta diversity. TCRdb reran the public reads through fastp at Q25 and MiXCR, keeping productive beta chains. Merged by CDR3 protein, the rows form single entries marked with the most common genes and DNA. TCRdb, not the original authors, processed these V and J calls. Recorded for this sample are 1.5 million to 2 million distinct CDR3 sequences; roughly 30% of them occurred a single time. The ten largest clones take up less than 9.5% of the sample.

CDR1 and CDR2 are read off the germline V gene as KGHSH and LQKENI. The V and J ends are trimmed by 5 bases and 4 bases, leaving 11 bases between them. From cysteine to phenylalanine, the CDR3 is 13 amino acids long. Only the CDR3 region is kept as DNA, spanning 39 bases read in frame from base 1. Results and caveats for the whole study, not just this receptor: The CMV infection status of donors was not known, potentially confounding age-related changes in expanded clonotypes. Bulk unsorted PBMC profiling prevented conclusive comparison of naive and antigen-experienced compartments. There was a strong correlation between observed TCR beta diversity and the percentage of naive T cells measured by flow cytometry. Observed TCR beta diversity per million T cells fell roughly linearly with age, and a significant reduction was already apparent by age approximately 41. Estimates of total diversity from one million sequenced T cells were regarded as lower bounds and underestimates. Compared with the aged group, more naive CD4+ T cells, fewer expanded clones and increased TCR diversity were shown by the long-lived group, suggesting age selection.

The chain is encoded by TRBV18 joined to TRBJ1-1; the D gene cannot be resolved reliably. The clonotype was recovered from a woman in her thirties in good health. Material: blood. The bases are TGTGCCAGCTCATTCTCAGAGGCCACTGAAGCTTTCTTT. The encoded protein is CASSFSEATEAFF.